This T cell receptor (beta chain) was sequenced in a study of blood T cell repertoires in COVID-19. The wider study: The United States, Italy and Spain were the sources of the acute and convalescent COVID-19 samples. PBMCs, B-cell-depleted T cells, or T cells provided the cDNA or gDNA that made up the material.

The repertoire was sequenced with immunoSEQ multiplex PCR; TCRdb's copy has only in-frame clones and lacks some. Of around 70,000 clones listed, 70% to 90% are singletons. In germline, CDR1 is MNHNY, CDR2 SVGAGI (reference sequence). With 6 bases clipped from V and 5 bases from J, the junction kept 4 bases outside the gene matches. The CDR3 totals 14 residues. V usage is TRBV6-6 and J usage is TRBJ2-4, with 10 bases fitting TRBD1. Sequencing was performed on peripheral blood. This clonotype was obtained from a woman aged 60-70 years with acute or convalescent COVID-19. CDR3 residues: CASRSGQGENIQYF. The CDR3 region has the DNA TGTGCCAGCAGGAGCGGACAGGGGGAAAACATTCAGTACTTC.